This T cell receptor beta chain originates from a study of cytomegalovirus exposure and HLA in healthy donors (dated 2017 in TCRdb). Regarding the study in general: According to an earlier analysis of several hundred of the donors, 200 million or so T cells yielded 95 million to 140 million unique TCR beta sequences and about 300 Gb of sequence data. The study combined high-throughput TCR immunosequencing, statistical association of individual TCRs with disease status, and machine learning to predict cytomegalovirus infection status. Class I and class II HLA loci were covered by the typing at four-digit resolution. Of the 398 genotyped donors, 65% to 90% fell in the genetic ancestry cluster associated with self-reported Caucasian donors. Among about 370 genotyped donors of the cohort, an average of about 240,000 unique TCR beta nucleotide sequences was sequenced per donor, of which approximately 18% were non-productive. A later analysis re-examined previously published TCR beta repertoires from more than 550 donors and added high-resolution HLA genotyping to investigate patterns of TCR occurrence. Typing coverage differed by locus: A, B, C, DRB1 and DQB1 were typed in roughly 620-630 donors, DQA1 in around 500, DPA1 in some 610, and DPB1 in roughly 470. Every repertoire in the discovery cohort had been generated on one and the same sequencing platform. An early release covering roughly 640 HLA-typed donors comprised 250 to 350 gigabases of sequencing data and some 79 million unique TCR sequences. An earlier analysis of a few hundred of the donors applied high-throughput TCR beta sequencing to assess whether each TCR beta V gene segment acted as functional or pseudogenic. The study aimed to test whether cataloging public T cell receptors could reveal signatures of past pathogen exposure. A later genetic analysis took genome-wide SNP genotypes for about 55% of the 666 donors and used that subset as a discovery cohort. Besides the first cohort of around 700 subjects, a separate validation cohort made up of 120 different subjects was used. Rather than using new phenotypic data, the later analysis identified candidate immune exposures from TCR beta sequences and from how often those sequences occurred across donors. Roughly five DR-DQ haplotypes were treated as single units for association and clustering because of strong linkage in the cohort. Donor age, sex, ethnicity and CMV serostatus were compiled alongside the repertoire data. The study profiled the T cell repertoires of hundreds of subjects by immunosequencing and related them to cytomegalovirus serostatus.

Reading the germline V gene gives CDR1 KGHSH and CDR2 LQKENI. The CDR3 runs 15 residues from the cysteine to the phenylalanine. The only DNA kept is the CDR3, 45 bases in frame from the first base. The trim is 6 bases for V and 1 base for J, with a gap of 13 bases between the germline ends. Summary of the overall study and its limitations: In a later analysis, TCR association rates were found to vary across HLA loci, with the most associated TCRs seen for DRB1 alleles and the fewest for HLA-C alleles. The classifier was reported to diagnose cytomegalovirus status with high specificity and sensitivity in both the original and validation cohorts. A later analysis found that most CMV-associated TCR beta chains appeared HLA-restricted, with HLA associations seemingly driven largely by CMV exposure. A further reported finding was that TCR beta sequences accurately predicted the HLA-A and HLA-B alleles for most subjects in the first cohort. Correlated functional status among segregating V segments might be attributable to linkage disequilibrium, but an unknown experimental factor could not be ruled out. A cluster of highly shared sequence variants was judged likely to represent a technical artifact of the sequencing pipeline. A total of around 150 TCR beta chains were listed by the study as associated with cytomegalovirus. A later genetic analysis associated a missense DCLRE1C variant with V-gene and J-gene trimming of TCR beta chains, and an independent cohort replicated the association. The earlier analysis of 587 of the donors excluded roughly 16 rarely observed V segments, including chromosome 9 orphons, because counts were too low. Strong co-occurrence of HLA alleles, especially DR and DQ, made assigning TCR associations to individual alleles difficult. In a later genetic analysis, fewer N-insertions in productive TCRs were reported among donors in an Asian-associated ancestry cluster than the approximately 710-donor mean. Most TCR sequences were observed very rarely across donors, whereas some public TCRs were present in many individuals. Because the 87-base-pair reads could not distinguish some IMGT-functional V segments, including TRBV6-2 and TRBV6-3, those segments were excluded. Specific HLA alleles were associated with 15,000 to 20,000 TCR beta sequences at a false discovery rate of 0.05 in a later analysis. This cohort had only TCR beta chains sequenced, and the lack of alpha or paired-chain data limited which features could be detected. Several of the top co-occurrence clusters appeared to be linked to parvovirus B19, influenza, CMV and Epstein-Barr virus, according to a later analysis. In vitro tests confirmed that a few of the cytomegalovirus-associated TCR beta chains recognize cytomegalovirus antigens. In a later analysis, HLA-associated TCR beta chains were found to be more clonally expanded and to have lower generation probabilities than equally common non-associated chains. For the cohort, immune exposure information was limited to CMV serostatus. HLA typing was unavailable for some donors at each locus, so association tests used only the typed subset. The presence/absence analyses assumed that sequencing depth was roughly uniform across donors, and that assumption may not be true. An earlier analysis of several hundred of the donors showed that most TCR beta V segments appeared in productive rearrangements either about 90% or about 30% of the time, which broadly matched IMGT annotations. It was suggested by the authors that the approach could potentially be generalized to other disease states and immunological phenotypes.

This clone appeared a single time. Its specific antigen is unknown. No quality values exist for individual bases; no much larger clone is one base distant. Library construction relied on the immunoSEQ multiplex PCR assay. For the multiplex PCR, a mixture combining 60 forward primers for TCR Vbeta segments and 13 reverse primers for TCR Jbeta segments was used. The CDR3 region of rearranged TCR beta genes was amplified from genomic DNA by a multiplex PCR assay. The Illumina HiSeq System was used to sequence the amplified TCR beta libraries as 87-base-pair reads. As for how the authors treated the data: A later analysis counted tens of millions of unique TCR beta chains across the approximately 700 repertoires, and some 12 million of these chains were shared by at least two donors. Raw reads were error-corrected and collapsed into unique sequences by a nearest-neighbor algorithm in which closely related sequences were merged to remove PCR and sequencing errors. To assign V, D and J gene segments, CDR3 sequences were aligned to IMGT reference sequences. For a sequence to be retained, at least a six-nucleotide match to both a V gene segment and a J gene segment was required. A rearrangement was called productive if the CDR3 had no stop codons and remained in frame with V and J, and every other rearrangement was called non-productive. Following IMGT convention, CDR3 was defined as the stretch from the second conserved V-encoded cysteine to the conserved J-encoded phenylalanine. Sequences without an unambiguous match to a single V gene segment were excluded from the earlier analysis of a few hundred of the donors. An earlier analysis of a few hundred of the donors classified V segments as functional when productive rearrangements were above 56.7% and as segregating when the standard deviation between donors was above 5%. To diagnose cytomegalovirus status from the catalog of TCR beta chain sequences, a statistical classification framework was built. V and J gene assignment, in a later analysis, came from comparing TCR nucleotide sequences with IMGT/GENE-DB human TR gene sequences. A later analysis assigned CDR3 sequences and most-parsimonious VDJ recombination scenarios with the TCRdist pipeline. In a later analysis, each TCR beta chain was defined by its CDR3 amino acid sequence together with its V-gene family, and reads without a unique V-gene family were excluded. To address suspected cross-contamination and a sequencing artifact, a later analysis removed a few hundred highly shared, low-generation-probability nucleotide sequences. In a later analysis, a clonal expansion index was calculated for each public chain from normalized within-repertoire ranks of inferred template counts. In a later analysis, generation probabilities were computed with a VDJ recombination model fitted to out-of-frame rearrangements, and the resulting probabilities were checked against IGoR. In a later analysis, hypergeometric tests were used to score TCR-TCR, TCR-HLA and TCR-CMV co-occurrence, with a repertoire-size bias correction applied to TCR pairs. A later analysis estimated false discovery rates by permuting HLA or CMV assignments 20 times. In a later analysis, co-occurring TCRs were grouped using DBSCAN, with TCRdist sequence similarity added in when clustering inside HLA-allele-positive subsets. For co-occurrence clustering, repertoires with fewer than 30,000 or more than 120,000 public chains were excluded, along with four to six repertoires with anomalous nucleotide sharing. The table was pulled from immuneACCESS by TCRdb, which kept in-frame rearrangements only. Such tables lose some clones; where checked, under half of the loss comes from unresolved V genes, and the rest has no known cause. That table supplies the V and J calls and clone size; D and trimming were determined from the DNA. The sample table lists about 230,000 clones, about 89% of them with a count of one. About 1% of the sample is in the top ten clones.

The cohort comprised hundreds of healthy bone marrow donors. Cohort members were all nominally healthy when sampled, although unrecorded immune exposures were likely present. The donor was CMV seronegative and belonged to the group of several hundred seronegative cohort members. A peripheral blood sample was collected from each donor, and TCR beta sequencing was performed on peripheral blood mononuclear cells. Genomic DNA was extracted from the blood cell samples with the Qiagen DNeasy Blood Extraction Kit. The receptor comes from a woman aged 18-35 years in good health and CMV-seronegative. Sample: PBMCs. The chain is made from TRBV18 and TRBJ1-5, with a weak D call of TRBD1 (5 bases match). The base sequence is TGTGCCAGCTCCGCTCAGACAGCAAGCAATCAGCCCCAGCATTTT. Translated, it reads CASSAQTASNQPQHF.